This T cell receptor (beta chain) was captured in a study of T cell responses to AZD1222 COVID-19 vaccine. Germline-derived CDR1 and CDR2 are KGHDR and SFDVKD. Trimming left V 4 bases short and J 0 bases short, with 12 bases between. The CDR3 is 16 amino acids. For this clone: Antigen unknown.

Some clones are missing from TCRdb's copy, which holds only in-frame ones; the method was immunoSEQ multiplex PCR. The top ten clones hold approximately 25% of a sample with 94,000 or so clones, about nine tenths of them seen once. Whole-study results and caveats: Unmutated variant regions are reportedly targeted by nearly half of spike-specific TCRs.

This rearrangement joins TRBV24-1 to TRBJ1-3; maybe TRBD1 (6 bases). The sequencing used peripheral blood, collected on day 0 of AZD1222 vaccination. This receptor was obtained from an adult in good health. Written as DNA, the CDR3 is TGTGCCACCAGTGACCCAGGGGAAAACTCTGGAAACACCATATATTTT. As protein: CATSDPGENSGNTIYF.